Listed below are T cell receptor beta chains from one sample, sequenced in a study of T-cell reconstitution after alpha-beta-depleted transplantation in children. TCRdb ran MiXCR on the PCR reads and lists one entry per CDR3 protein. The sample includes a few hundred thousand distinct CDR3 sequences, 10% to 15% of them seen just once. The specimen was PBMCs, mostly from graft donor cells, collected 360 days after TCRalphabeta/CD19-depleted stem cell transplant. The receptors were sampled from a male patient younger than 18 who had a stem cell transplant for acute myeloid leukemia, so the T cells may come from the graft donor. Both conserved end residues are part of each CDR3. Each record gives: J gene, V gene, clone size, D gene, CDR3 protein, CDR3 DNA. D genes are given only for firm matches. Rows give clone size only sometimes, using once, few, many, or a class for an expanded clone.

>TRBJ2-4|TRBV28|NA|NA
CASSPTGLEAKNIQYF
TGTGCCAGCAGTCCGACAGGATTGGAAGCCAAAAACATTCAGTACTTC
>TRBJ2-3|TRBV7-6|many|NA
CASSLVAKVAAQYF
TGTGCCAGCAGCTTAGTTGCCAAGGTGGCAGCGCAGTATTTT
>TRBJ1-2|TRBV7-2|few|NA
CASTLELYGYTF
TGTGCCAGCACCCTGGAGCTTTATGGCTACACCTTC
>TRBJ2-1|TRBV28|few|NA
CASSFRDIGFF
TGTGCCAGCAGTTTCCGGGACATAGGGTTCTTC
>TRBJ2-1|TRBV9|few|NA
CASSPRTPGSNEQFF
TGTGCCAGCAGCCCCCGCACCCCTGGGAGCAATGAGCAGTTCTTC
>TRBJ2-2|TRBV28|many|NA
CASKLATGELFF
TGTGCCAGCAAACTAGCAACCGGGGAGCTGTTTTTT
>TRBJ2-7|TRBV28|many|NA
CASSFGWNEQYF
TGTGCCAGCAGTTTCGGTTGGAACGAGCAGTACTTC
>TRBJ2-3|TRBV9|NA|TRBD2
CASRRGTTDTQYF
TGTGCCAGCAGGCGGGGGACCACAGATACGCAGTATTTT
>TRBJ1-3|TRBV28|NA|NA
CASSSLSPSGNTIYF
TGTGCCAGCAGTTCCCTCTCCCCGTCTGGAAACACCATATATTTT
>TRBJ2-2|TRBV12-5|few|TRBD1
CASGAGTGRTGELFF
TGTGCTAGTGGCGCCGGGACAGGGAGGACCGGGGAGCTGTTTTTT
>TRBJ2-1|TRBV7-9|few|NA
CASSLKELGEQFF
TGTGCCAGCAGCTTAAAGGAGCTAGGGGAGCAGTTCTTC
>TRBJ2-1|TRBV29-1|NA|TRBD2
CSETILAGVGNEQFF
TGCAGCGAGACAATTCTAGCGGGAGTAGGCAATGAGCAGTTCTTC
>TRBJ1-2|TRBV12-3/TRBV12-4|NA|NA
CASSSRGGKDGYTF
TGTGCCAGCAGCAGTAGGGGTGGTAAGGATGGCTACACCTTC
>TRBJ2-3|TRBV20-1|many|NA
CSASTGAHADTQYF
TGCAGTGCTAGCACGGGAGCCCACGCAGATACGCAGTATTTT
>TRBJ2-5|TRBV11-1|NA|TRBD1
CASSLAPSGTGVGKTQYF
TGTGCCAGCAGCTTAGCGCCTTCCGGGACAGGGGTTGGAAAGACCCAGTACTTC
>TRBJ1-1|TRBV6-1|NA|NA
CASTPRRTELMNTEAFF
TGTGCCAGCACCCCAAGGAGGACAGAGCTCATGAACACTGAAGCTTTCTTT
>TRBJ2-3|TRBV24-1|NA|NA
CATSDNSGRMTDTQYF
TGTGCCACCAGTGACAACAGCGGGCGAATGACAGATACGCAGTATTTT
>TRBJ2-2|TRBV6-4|many|TRBD1
CASSLTGATGELFF
TGTGCTAGCAGCCTCACAGGGGCCACCGGGGAGCTGTTTTTT
>TRBJ2-5|TRBV18|many|TRBD2
CASSPPSAGVETQYF
TGTGCCAGCTCACCACCCTCAGCGGGAGTAGAGACCCAGTACTTC
>TRBJ1-2|TRBV20-1|few|NA
CSALRSGGYTF
TGCAGTGCTCTTCGATCGGGTGGCTACACCTTC
>TRBJ2-1|TRBV5-1|NA|TRBD1
CASRRSPGQGVENEQFF
TGCGCCAGCAGACGAAGTCCGGGACAGGGAGTCGAGAATGAGCAGTTCTTC
>TRBJ2-7|TRBV7-6|few|NA
CASSLSQGPISPYEQYF
TGTGCCAGCAGCTTATCACAGGGCCCGATAAGTCCCTACGAGCAGTACTTC
>TRBJ2-1|TRBV27|many|TRBD2
CASSWSGLASRAPYNEQFF
TGTGCCAGCAGCTGGAGCGGACTAGCGTCAAGAGCCCCCTACAATGAGCAGTTCTTC
>TRBJ2-7|TRBV20-1|once|TRBD2
CSGLAGGDYEQYF
TGCAGTGGCCTAGCGGGGGGGGACTACGAGCAGTACTTC
>TRBJ2-3|TRBV10-3|NA|TRBD2
CAISARGQRERGTDTQYF
TGTGCCATCAGTGCCCGTGGTCAGCGGGAGAGGGGGACAGATACGCAGTATTTT
>TRBJ2-7|TRBV4-2|many|NA
CASSQGRGGARSYEQYF
TGTGCCAGCAGCCAAGGAAGAGGCGGGGCTCGCTCCTACGAGCAGTACTTC
>TRBJ2-1|TRBV5-1|few|TRBD2
CASSLIPSGSNEQFF
TGCGCCAGCAGCTTGATCCCTAGCGGGAGCAATGAGCAGTTCTTC
>TRBJ2-5|TRBV5-5|NA|TRBD2
CASSYYSGLGGETQYF
TGTGCCAGCAGCTACTACTCGGGACTAGGTGGGGAGACCCAGTACTTC
>TRBJ2-3|TRBV20-1|NA|NA
CSARKTTASTDTQYF
TGCAGTGCTAGAAAAACGACAGCGAGCACAGATACGCAGTATTTT
>TRBJ2-2|TRBV27|NA|NA
CASSFRDLGLAEVPGSCFF
NA
>TRBJ1-1|TRBV12-3/TRBV12-4|NA|TRBD1
CAAHRGGNTEAFF
TGTGCCGCACACAGGGGAGGGAACACTGAAGCTTTCTTT
>TRBJ2-7|TRBV5-6|few|TRBD1
CASPGQRNEQYF
TGTGCCAGCCCGGGACAGAGAAACGAGCAGTACTTC
>TRBJ2-7|TRBV13|many|TRBD2
CASSLETTRLAGSSYEQYF
TGTGCCAGCAGCCTCGAGACAACTCGGCTAGCGGGGTCTTCCTACGAGCAGTACTTC
>TRBJ2-4|TRBV6-2/TRBV6-3|few|NA
CASSLDRFLAKNIQYF
TGTGCCAGCAGTTTAGACAGATTCCTAGCCAAAAACATTCAGTACTTC
>TRBJ1-1|TRBV7-2|once|NA
CASSLWAGNTEAFF
TGTGCCAGCAGCCTGTGGGCGGGGAACACTGAAGCTTTCTTT
>TRBJ2-3|TRBV6-2/TRBV6-3|few|NA
CASSRPLVWQYF
TGTGCCAGCAGTCGCCCCTTGGTGTGGCAGTATTTT
>TRBJ1-3|TRBV11-2|many|TRBD1
CASSPGRGQGATGNTIYF
TGTGCCAGCAGCCCCGGAAGGGGACAGGGGGCAACTGGAAACACCATATATTTT
>TRBJ2-1|TRBV28|many|TRBD2
CASSGPGLVLHEQFF
TGTGCCAGCAGTGGACCGGGACTAGTTTTGCATGAGCAGTTCTTC
>TRBJ2-7|TRBV30|many|NA
CAWSGSRGSYEQYF
TGTGCCTGGAGTGGCTCCAGGGGATCCTACGAGCAGTACTTC
>TRBJ2-7|TRBV20-1|many|NA
CSAKVIYEQYF
TGCAGTGCTAAAGTAATCTACGAGCAGTACTTC
>TRBJ1-1|TRBV28|few|NA
CASSLRSAEAFF
TGTGCCAGCAGTTTACGTAGCGCTGAAGCTTTCTTT
>TRBJ2-1|TRBV14|few|TRBD2
CASSQGNGRYPNEQFF
TGTGCCAGCAGCCAAGGTAACGGGAGGTATCCCAATGAGCAGTTCTTC
>TRBJ2-7|TRBV4-2|NA|NA
CASSQDDGESSYEQYF
TGTGCCAGCAGCCAAGACGATGGCGAGTCCTCCTACGAGCAGTACTTC
>TRBJ2-2|TRBV20-1|NA|TRBD2
CSGRGGPGQLAGGTGELFF
TGCAGTGGTAGAGGGGGGCCGGGCCAGCTAGCGGGAGGGACCGGGGAGCTGTTTTTT
>TRBJ2-3|TRBV7-2|NA|TRBD2
CASSSSRASGLMDTQYF
TGTGCCAGCAGCTCCTCACGGGCTAGCGGGCTGATGGATACGCAGTATTTT
>TRBJ2-1|TRBV14|NA|TRBD2
CASSHPGTSGRGEQFF
TGTGCCAGCAGCCACCCCGGGACTAGCGGGAGGGGTGAGCAGTTCTTC
>TRBJ2-7|TRBV29-1|many|TRBD2
CSVGPHGGANEQYF
TGCAGCGTTGGCCCCCACGGGGGGGCAAACGAGCAGTACTTC
>TRBJ1-6|TRBV7-8|few|TRBD1
CASSWGTGSSGSPLHF
TGTGCCAGCAGCTGGGGGACAGGGTCATCTGGTTCACCCCTCCACTTT
>TRBJ1-4|TRBV29-1|many|NA
CSVVGGQSGEKLFF
TGCAGCGTTGTGGGCGGACAGTCGGGTGAAAAACTGTTTTTT
>TRBJ1-3|TRBV9|many|NA
CASSPTGTWSTGNTIYF
TGTGCCAGCAGCCCAACCGGGACTTGGAGCACTGGAAACACCATATATTTT
>TRBJ2-7|TRBV7-8|few|TRBD1
CASSIYMFPAYGQAPYEQYF
TGTGCCAGCAGCATTTATATGTTCCCCGCGTACGGACAGGCACCCTACGAGCAGTACTTC
>TRBJ2-7|TRBV20-1|few|NA
CSASWTASSYEQYF
TGCAGTGCTAGTTGGACGGCTAGCTCCTACGAGCAGTACTTC
>TRBJ1-5|TRBV20-1|few|NA
CSAKGFYSNQPQHF
TGCAGTGCTAAGGGGTTTTATAGCAATCAGCCCCAGCATTTT
>TRBJ2-5|TRBV12-3/TRBV12-4|NA|NA
CASSRREARETQYF
TGTGCCAGCAGTCGCCGCGAGGCCAGGGAGACCCAGTACTTC
>TRBJ2-7|TRBV28|few|NA
CASSFAPDRNSYEQYF
TGTGCCAGCAGTTTCGCCCCTGACAGGAACTCCTACGAGCAGTACTTC